These 5 T cell receptor beta chains came from one sample sequenced in a study of neurological immune-mediated disorders. TCRdb reanalysed the 5' RACE reads using MiXCR and keeps one entry per CDR3 protein. The top ten hold 2.5% to 3% of the sample, which has about 60,000 distinct CDR3 sequences, about 4.2% seen once. The sample comprised PBMCs. These receptors originate from a man between 45 and 60 years old with multiple sclerosis.

This clonotype was found many times. The rearrangement uses TRBV6-6 and TRBJ1-1, with 7 bases matching TRBD1. There are 13 residues in the CDR3. Germline V gene data show CDR1 as MNHNY and CDR2 as SVGAGI (reference sequence). Trimming removed 5 bases from V and 8 bases from J; junction bases left unmatched: 8. Here the CDR3 DNA reads TGTGCCAGCAGTCCCGGGACAGAATTAGAAGCTTTCTTT. Residues: CASSPGTELEAFF.

Turning to this clonotype: With a much larger clone just one base away, this may be a read error. CDR3 nucleotide sequence: TGCAGTGCTAGAGATCGCGACCGCTCAAGATCTGGAAACACCATATATTTT. Amino acids: CSARDRDRSRSGNTIYF. The chain carries TRBV20-1 and TRBJ1-3, with D unresolved. Trimming cost V 0 bases and J 1 base, with 16 bases left between them. Per germline, CDR1 DFQATT and CDR2 SNEGSKA (reference sequence). The length of the CDR3 is 17 residues.

This clonotype occurred many times. J is TRBJ1-5 and V is TRBV4-2, with TRBD1 matching 8 bases. CDR3 length: 15 residues. The germline V gene has CDR1 LGHNA and CDR2 YNFKEQ. V trimming: 0 bases; J trimming: 2 bases; junction bases outside the gene matches: 0. CDR3 residues: CASSQEQGGNQPQHF. The CDR3 nucleotides are TGTGCCAGCAGCCAAGAACAGGGGGGCAATCAGCCCCAGCATTTT.

In this sample, this clonotype turned up many times. The chain couples TRBV20-1 to TRBJ1-5; no clear D gene. In germline, CDR1 is DFQATT, CDR2 SNEGSKA (reference sequence). CDR3 length: 12 amino acids. Trimming stripped 6 bases from V and 2 bases from J, with 8 bases between. The CDR3 DNA reads TGCAGTGCGGACGACGGCAATCAGCCCCAGCATTTT. Its translation: CSADDGNQPQHF.

The table lists this clonotype with many counts. V and J are TRBV5-1 and TRBJ1-2; TRBD1 matches 9 bases. Germline V lookup: CDR1 SGHRS, CDR2 YFSETQ. This CDR3 has 14 amino acids. After removal of 2 bases from V and 7 bases from J, the junction contained 6 bases not matched to a gene. The CDR3 DNA is TGCGCCAGCAGCTTTCGGACAGGGGACCGTGGCTACACCTTC. Amino acids: CASSFRTGDRGYTF.